These T cell receptor beta chains were read from a single sample in a study of blood T cell repertoires in COVID-19. Clones were sequenced by immunoSEQ multiplex PCR, and TCRdb holds only the in-frame ones, with some missing. The sample lists about 140,000 clones; roughly 80% were seen once. Sequenced material: peripheral blood. These receptors all come from a woman in her forties or fifties with active or convalescent COVID-19. Both conserved end residues are part of each CDR3. D genes are given only for firm matches. Size is stated for part of the rows, as once, few or many counts, or as a class when the clone is expanded.

D,size,J,V,CDR3,DNA
-,-,TRBJ1-4,TRBV10-3,CAISGGEKLFF,TGTGCCATCAGCGGCGGAGAAAAACTGTTTTTT
-,-,TRBJ2-5,TRBV29-1,CSVDEGGKTQYF,TGCAGCGTTGACGAGGGCGGGAAGACCCAGTACTTC
TRBD2,-,TRBJ2-5,TRBV19,CASSIDGGAGWETQYF,TGTGCCAGTAGTATAGACGGGGGGGCCGGCTGGGAGACCCAGTACTTC
TRBD2,-,TRBJ2-1,TRBV9,CASSTAGGTYNEQFF,TGTGCCAGCAGCACAGCGGGGGGGACCTACAATGAGCAGTTCTTC
-,-,TRBJ1-2,TRBV7-6,CASSPSPGNYGYTF,TGTGCCAGCAGCCCCAGCCCGGGGAACTATGGCTACACCTTC
TRBD2,-,TRBJ2-7,TRBV28,CASSSSGGGSYEQYF,TGTGCCAGCAGTTCCTCGGGAGGGGGGTCCTACGAGCAGTACTTC
TRBD1,once,TRBJ2-7,TRBV18,CASSPTGLYEQYF,TGTGCCAGCTCACCGACAGGGCTCTACGAGCAGTACTTC
-,few,TRBJ2-3,TRBV5-5,CASSKTGDDADTQYF,TGTGCCAGCAGCAAGACAGGAGACGACGCAGATACGCAGTATTTT
TRBD1,-,TRBJ1-1,TRBV28,CASSLLAGGSTEAFF,TGTGCCAGCAGTTTATTGGCAGGGGGGAGTACTGAAGCTTTCTTT
-,-,TRBJ1-5,TRBV6-2/TRBV6-3,CASSYRGGVGSNQPQHF,TGTGCCAGCAGTTACCGCGGGGGGGTCGGAAGCAATCAGCCCCAGCATTTT
-,-,TRBJ2-5,TRBV7-3,CASSFREGETQYF,TGTGCCAGCAGCTTCAGGGAAGGAGAGACCCAGTACTTC
TRBD2,-,TRBJ2-1,TRBV28,CASSLGTSGAYNEQFF,TGTGCCAGCAGTTTAGGGACTAGCGGGGCCTACAATGAGCAGTTCTTC
-,-,TRBJ2-5,TRBV9,CASSVVGGGQETQYF,TGTGCCAGCAGCGTAGTGGGGGGAGGCCAAGAGACCCAGTACTTC
-,-,TRBJ2-2,TRBV7-9,CASSPPGGELFF,TGTGCCAGCAGCCCCCCCGGCGGGGAGCTGTTTTTT
TRBD2,-,TRBJ2-7,TRBV6-6,CASRQLAGAYEQYF,TGTGCCAGCAGGCAACTAGCGGGAGCCTACGAGCAGTACTTC
-,-,TRBJ1-2,TRBV19,CASSATQGGYGYTF,TGTGCCAGTAGTGCCACACAGGGTGGCTATGGCTACACCTTC
-,-,TRBJ2-3,TRBV13,CASSLASSGTTDTQYF,TGTGCCAGCAGCTTAGCGAGCTCGGGAACCACAGATACGCAGTATTTT
-,-,TRBJ1-1,TRBV6-2/TRBV6-3,CASSYDGDMNTEAFF,TGTGCCAGCAGTTACGACGGTGACATGAACACTGAAGCTTTCTTT
-,-,TRBJ2-1,TRBV7-6,CASSLVPHFDSGTYNEQFF,TGTGCCAGCAGCTTAGTGCCCCATTTTGATAGCGGCACTTACAATGAGCAGTTCTTC
-,few,TRBJ2-7,TRBV6-5,CASSYSSGQTPYEQYF,TGTGCCAGCAGTTACTCCTCAGGGCAAACCCCCTACGAGCAGTACTTC
-,-,TRBJ2-3,TRBV29-1,CSVAAGSSDTQYF,TGCAGCGTTGCCGCCGGGAGTTCCGATACGCAGTATTTT
-,-,TRBJ2-5,TRBV18,CASSPPEVQRKTQYF,TGTGCCAGCTCACCTCCCGAGGTCCAGAGGAAGACCCAGTACTTC
TRBD1,once,TRBJ1-5,TRBV9,CASSPGGNSNQPQHF,TGTGCCAGCAGCCCAGGGGGGAATAGCAATCAGCCCCAGCATTTT
-,-,TRBJ1-1,TRBV7-2,CASSLVGGSGTEAFF,TGTGCCAGCAGCTTAGTCGGGGGGTCGGGCACTGAAGCTTTCTTT
TRBD1,-,TRBJ2-3,TRBV9,CASSEGQTRTDTQYF,TGTGCCAGCAGCGAGGGACAGACTCGCACAGATACGCAGTATTTT
-,-,TRBJ1-6,TRBV19,CASKFRSPLHF,TGTGCCAGTAAATTCAGGTCACCCCTCCACTTT
TRBD1,-,TRBJ2-3,TRBV5-6,CASSSRDRGGDTQYF,TGTGCCAGCAGCTCAAGGGACAGGGGAGGAGATACGCAGTATTTT
TRBD1,-,TRBJ2-1,TRBV7-2,CASSFRTGGTEQFF,TGTGCCAGCAGCTTTCGAACAGGGGGCACTGAGCAGTTCTTC
TRBD1,once,TRBJ1-2,TRBV5-4,CASRTGINYGYTF,TGTGCCAGCCGGACAGGGATCAACTATGGCTACACCTTC
-,once,TRBJ1-1,TRBV18,CASSPIPRNTEAFF,TGTGCCAGCTCACCAATCCCGAGGAACACTGAAGCTTTCTTT
TRBD1,-,TRBJ1-2,TRBV19,CASSSRPSLDRDRGYGYTF,TGTGCCAGTAGTTCGCGACCCTCGCTCGACAGGGATCGCGGCTATGGCTACACCTTC
-,-,TRBJ1-1,TRBV5-7,CASSLIQALPENTEAFF,TGTGCCAGCAGCTTGATACAGGCCCTGCCTGAGAACACTGAAGCTTTCTTT
-,-,TRBJ2-7,TRBV18,CASSPTSTGAYEQYF,TGTGCCAGCTCACCCACCTCAACAGGTGCCTACGAGCAGTACTTC
TRBD2,-,TRBJ2-2,TRBV2,CASSDGLAGEIGELFF,TGTGCCAGCAGCGATGGTCTAGCGGGAGAAATCGGGGAGCTGTTTTTT
TRBD1,-,TRBJ1-2,TRBV30,CAWSGTGIRGYTF,TGTGCCTGGTCCGGGACAGGGATTCGGGGCTACACCTTC
-,-,TRBJ2-1,TRBV10-1,CASSESSYPHNEQFF,TGCGCCAGCAGTGAGTCTAGCTACCCCCACAATGAGCAGTTCTTC
TRBD1,once,TRBJ1-2,TRBV4-1,CASSQDFNRGEGGYTF,TGCGCCAGCAGCCAAGATTTTAACAGGGGGGAGGGTGGCTACACCTTC
TRBD1,-,TRBJ1-4,TRBV5-1,CASSSGTATWEKLFF,TGCGCCAGCAGCTCGGGGACAGCCACATGGGAAAAACTGTTTTTT
TRBD1,-,TRBJ1-5,TRBV30,CAWSVQGASQPQHF,TGTGCCTGGAGTGTACAGGGGGCGAGTCAGCCCCAGCATTTT
-,-,TRBJ1-1,TRBV6-6,CASAGNMNTEAFF,TGTGCCAGCGCCGGTAATATGAACACTGAAGCTTTCTTT
TRBD2,-,TRBJ2-7,TRBV28,CASSPKYRTSGRAFSYEQYF,TGTGCCAGCAGTCCAAAATATAGGACTAGCGGGAGGGCCTTCTCTTACGAGCAGTACTTC
-,-,TRBJ1-4,TRBV7-9,CASSLESGVEEKLFF,TGTGCCAGCAGCTTAGAGTCAGGGGTTGAGGAAAAACTGTTTTTT